These 11 T cell receptor beta chains were all obtained from the same sample, sequenced in a study of blood T cell repertoires in COVID-19. Sequencing used immunoSEQ multiplex PCR; TCRdb keeps in-frame clones, though not all of them. The top ten clones hold approximately 7.1% of a sample with about 3,800 clones, about nine tenths of them seen once. The material sequenced was peripheral blood. The receptors originated from a man aged 50-59 years with active COVID-19.

The J gene is TRBJ1-2, the V gene TRBV7-2, with D perhaps matching TRBD1 (6 bases). The V end lost 5 bases, the J end lost 7 bases, and 17 bases lay between the germline ends. This CDR3 spans 14 amino acids. CDR1 is SGHTA, CDR2 FQGNSA, per germline. This chain's CDR3 is CASSPPGQVSGYTF. For the CDR3, the DNA is TGTGCCAGCAGCCCACCGGGACAAGTCTCTGGCTACACCTTC.

The chain recombines TRBV7-2 with TRBJ2-7; TRBD1 aligns across 8 bases. J was trimmed by 4 bases and V by 5 bases; bases with no gene match: 1. This CDR3 region has 12 residues. In germline, CDR1 is SGHTA, CDR2 FQGNSA. The CDR3 DNA is TGTGCCAGCAGCGGGACAGGATACGAGCAGTACTTC. This gives the protein CASSGTGYEQYF.

As concerns this clone: This CDR3 is also generated by other DNA sequences in the sample. The chain couples TRBV29-1 to TRBJ1-2, with a tentative D call TRBD1 (6 bases). CDR3 size: 12 residues. From germline, CDR1 is SQVTM and CDR2 ANQGSEA. Between the trimmed V and J ends, which lost 6 bases and 8 bases, there was a span of 16 bases. The CDR3 coding sequence is TGCAGCGTAGACCAGGGGAGAGGGGGCTACACCTTC. It encodes CSVDQGRGGYTF.

The V and J genes are TRBV29-1 and TRBJ2-1, with 7 bases aligning to TRBD2. The trim removed 3 bases at V and 2 bases at J, leaving 4 bases unmatched. Per the germline V gene, CDR1 is SQVTM and CDR2 is ANQGSEA. The CDR3 extends over 14 amino acids. CDR3 protein: CSVDAGATYNEQFF. The CDR3 DNA sequence: TGCAGCGTTGATGCGGGAGCTACCTACAATGAGCAGTTCTTC.

Comments on this clone: The sample has other DNA sequences that encode this CDR3 too. V gene TRBV27 combines with J gene TRBJ1-2; 8 bases are shared with TRBD1. The CDR3 is 17 residues long. V shed 4 bases and J 8 bases; nucleotides not matched to a gene: 18. The germline V gene has CDR1 MNHEY and CDR2 SMNVEV (reference sequence). The CDR3 bases are TGTGCCAGCAGTTCCCCGGTGCGGGGCGGAGGACAGGGCGGCTACACCTTC. The encoded protein is CASSSPVRGGGQGGYTF.

The chain carries TRBV7-9 and TRBJ1-4, with D possibly matching TRBD1 (5 bases). The germline V gene has CDR1 SEHNR and CDR2 FQNEAQ (reference sequence). V lost 6 bases to trimming and J lost 3 bases, with 8 bases between them. This CDR3 has 13 residues. The CDR3 bases are TGTGCCAGCAGGACAGACGCTAATGAAAAACTGTTTTTT. Protein sequence: CASRTDANEKLFF.

The chain uses TRBV3-1 (or the pseudogene TRBV3-2) and TRBJ1-4; D unclear. Germline CDR1 LGHDT, CDR2 YNNKEL (reference sequence). CDR3 length equals 15 residues. Trimming removed 1 base at V and 4 bases at J, with 10 bases between. The CDR3 loop is CASSQAQANNEKLFF. The DNA of the CDR3 is TGTGCCAGCAGCCAAGCTCAGGCCAATAATGAAAAACTGTTTTTT.

The chain joins TRBV5-1 to TRBJ2-1, with no clear D. The CDR3 length is 16 residues. V lost 1 base to trimming and J lost 0 bases, with 11 bases between them. Germline CDR1 is SGHRS and CDR2 is YFSETQ. For the CDR3, the DNA is TGCGCCAGCAGCTTGCCAGGTTTCGGCTCCTACAATGAGCAGTTCTTC. Its translation is CASSLPGFGSYNEQFF.

The chain has TRBV5-8 and TRBJ2-7, with TRBD1 identical over 7 bases. Trimming at V came to 3 bases and at J to 2 bases, leaving 5 bases not matched to a gene. CDR3 size: 14 residues. Germline loops: CDR1 SGHTS, CDR2 YDEGEE. CDR3 in DNA: TGTGCCAGCAGCTCGGACAGGTTAGCCTACGAGCAGTACTTC. Encoded protein: CASSSDRLAYEQYF.

The V gene is TRBV7-9, the J gene TRBJ2-2, with D possibly being TRBD2 (6 bases). Germline V gene data show CDR1 as SEHNR and CDR2 as FQNEAQ (reference sequence). The ends were cut back, 3 bases at V and 6 bases at J, with 17 bases in the middle. The CDR3 contains 16 residues. CDR3 nucleotides: TGTGCCAGCAGCTTGGGGCGGTCCGGGACTGCCGGGGAGCTGTTTTTT. This codes for CASSLGRSGTAGELFF.

The chain links TRBV5-5 to TRBJ2-3, with D possibly being TRBD1 (5 bases). Germline CDR1 SGHKS, CDR2 YYEKEE (reference sequence). This CDR3 has 13 amino acids. V was clipped by 2 bases and J by 1 base, with 5 bases between them. The CDR3 coding sequence is TGTGCCAGCAGCTTACAGGGCACAGATACGCAGTATTTT. Translated: CASSLQGTDTQYF.